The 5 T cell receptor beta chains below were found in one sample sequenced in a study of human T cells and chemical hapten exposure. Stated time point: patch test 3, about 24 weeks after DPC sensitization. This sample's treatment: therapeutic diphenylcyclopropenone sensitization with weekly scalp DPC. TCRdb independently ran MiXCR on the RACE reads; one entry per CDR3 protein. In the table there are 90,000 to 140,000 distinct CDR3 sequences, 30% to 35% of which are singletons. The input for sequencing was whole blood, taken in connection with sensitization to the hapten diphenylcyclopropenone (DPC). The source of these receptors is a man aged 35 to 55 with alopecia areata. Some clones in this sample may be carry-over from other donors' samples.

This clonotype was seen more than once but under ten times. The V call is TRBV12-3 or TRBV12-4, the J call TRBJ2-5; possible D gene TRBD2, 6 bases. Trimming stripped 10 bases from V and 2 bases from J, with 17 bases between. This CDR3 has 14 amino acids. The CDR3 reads CATRRAGEQETQYF. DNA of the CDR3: TGTGCCACCCGGAGGGCAGGCGAACAAGAGACCCAGTACTTC.

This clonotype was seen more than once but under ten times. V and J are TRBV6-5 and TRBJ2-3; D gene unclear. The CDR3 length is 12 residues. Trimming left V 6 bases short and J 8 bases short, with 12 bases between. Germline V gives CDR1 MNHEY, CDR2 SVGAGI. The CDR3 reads CASSLDRGTQYF. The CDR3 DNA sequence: TGTGCCAGCAGCCTGGACCGAGGTACGCAGTATTTT.

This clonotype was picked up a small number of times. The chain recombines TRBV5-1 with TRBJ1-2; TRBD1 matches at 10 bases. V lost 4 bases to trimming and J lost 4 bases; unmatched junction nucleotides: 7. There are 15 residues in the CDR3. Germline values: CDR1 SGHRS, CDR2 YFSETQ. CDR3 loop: CASSLTGTGVYGYTF. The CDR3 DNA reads TGCGCCAGCAGCCTAACCGGGACAGGGGTCTATGGCTACACCTTC.

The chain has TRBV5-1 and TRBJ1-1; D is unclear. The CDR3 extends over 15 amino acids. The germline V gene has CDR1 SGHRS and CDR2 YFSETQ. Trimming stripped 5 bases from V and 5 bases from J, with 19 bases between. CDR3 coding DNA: TGCGCCAGCAGACTGGCCGTGGGGTGGGGAACTGAAGCTTTCTTT. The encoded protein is CASRLAVGWGTEAFF.

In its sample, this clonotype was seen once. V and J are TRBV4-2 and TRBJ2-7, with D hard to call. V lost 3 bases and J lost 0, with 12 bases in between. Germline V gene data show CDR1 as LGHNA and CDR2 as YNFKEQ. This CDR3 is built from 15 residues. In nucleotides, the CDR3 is TGTGCCAGCAGCCAGCGTGAACCCGTCTCCTACGAGCAGTACGTC. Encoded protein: CASSQREPVSYEQYV.